The rows below give T cell receptor beta chains drawn from one sample of a study of T cells in Graves' hyperthyroidism and ophthalmopathy. TCRdb re-called the multiplex PCR reads with MiXCR, one entry per CDR3 protein. This sample carries about 840,000 distinct CDR3 sequences, around 38% of them seen once, and the ten largest clones take 8.9%. The material sequenced was blood. These receptors were taken from a young man with Graves' hyperthyroidism. The CDR3 runs from the conserved cysteine through the conserved F or W. Size is stated for part of the rows, as once, few or many counts, or as a class when the clone is expanded.

v_call | clone_size | cdr3_aa
TRBV12-3/TRBV12-4 | NA | CASSRPGSGANVLTF
TRBV13 | NA | CARDRGGQETQYF
TRBV19 | many | CASSQGWVSNQPQHF
TRBV10-3 | NA | CAISDLRGGAEAFF
TRBV7-9 | NA | CASSFFMTQETQYF
TRBV29-1 | many | CSVEDSGSTGELFF
TRBV10-3 | many | CAISKQGVGGNSPLHF
TRBV20-1 | few | CSAKYELSNQPQHF
TRBV9 | many | CASSVVAGSEQYF
TRBV15 | few | CATTPGVSMNTEAFF
TRBV18 | NA | CASSPLGSKTQYF
TRBV9 | NA | CASSQAGRGSEQYF
TRBV11-1 | many | CASSSSFPGNTEAFF
TRBV4-1 | NA | CANSQDEGSGANVLTF
TRBV10-3 | many | CAISGQVDQPQHF
TRBV20-1 | few | CSARQLRNQPQHF
TRBV7-4 | few | CASSWPGLAGGKEQYF
TRBV12-3/TRBV12-4 | few | CASSDRDKGSSGNTIYF
TRBV2 | few | CASSEGGHEQYF
TRBV9 | NA | CASSVEGQNSGNTIYF
TRBV29-1 | many | CSVEGTSGGSYEQYF
TRBV25-1 | many | CASMPVRGETQYF
TRBV7-6 | NA | CASSHAPRGGEKLFF
TRBV9 | NA | CASSVFPGQGGLADTEAFF
TRBV20-1 | few | CSVRTAGSAFF